Below, 4 T cell receptor beta chains from the same sample are listed, as sequenced in a study of T cell therapy after organ transplantation. Their target antigens are unknown. Profiling relied on immunoSEQ multiplex PCR, and the TCRdb table lists in-frame clones only, not all of them. The sample shows some 6,000 clones, just under 75% of them seen only once. Time point specified: 4-8 weeks after completion of therapy. The sample here was CD8+ T cells from blood, taken after autologous CMV-specific T cell therapy. Receptors were obtained from a human patient who had received a solid organ transplant and had CMV disease. The graft donor may account for some of the T cells.

V usage is TRBV7-2 and J usage is TRBJ2-7, with TRBD2 identical over 9 bases. This CDR3 has 14 residues. The junction had 5 bases not matched to a gene; V was cut back by 3 bases and J by 5 bases. From germline, CDR1 is SGHTA and CDR2 FQGNSA. The CDR3 region has the DNA TGTGCCAGCAGCTTCGCTAGCGGGATTAACGAGCAGTACTTC. It encodes CASSFASGINEQYF.

CDR3 residues: CATTAWPDTGELFF. The CDR3 region has the DNA TGCGCCACCACCGCCTGGCCCGACACCGGGGAGCTGTTTTTT. The chain couples TRBV10-2 to TRBJ2-2, with unresolved D. With 10 bases removed from V and 3 bases from J, the gap between germline ends came to 15 bases. The CDR3 runs 14 residues. The germline V gene has CDR1 WSHSY and CDR2 SAAADI.

This clone appeared a single time. The chain couples TRBV2 to TRBJ2-7, with D tentatively TRBD2 (7 bases). V lost 7 bases and J lost 5, with 15 bases in between. The V gene's germline CDR1 is SNHLY and CDR2 FYNNEI. The CDR3 is 13 residues long. CDR3: CASKGGGSHEQYF. CDR3 DNA sequence: TGTGCCAGCAAGGGGGGCGGGAGTCACGAGCAGTACTTC. Together with reference TRBV2 and TRBJ2-7, the CDR3 gives the full variable domain: EPEVTQTPSHQVTQMGQEVILRCVPISNHLYFYWYRQILGQKVEFLVSFYNNEISEKSEIFDDQFSVERPDGSNFTLKIRSTKLEDSAMYFCASKGGGSHEQYFGPGTRLTVT.

The J gene is TRBJ2-1, the V gene TRBV27, with 9 bases fitting TRBD2. Losses at the gene ends were 2 bases for V and 8 bases for J; bases not matched to a gene: 7. The CDR3 spans 15 residues. Germline V gene sequence: CDR1 MNHEY, CDR2 SMNVEV (reference sequence). For the CDR3, the DNA is TGTGCCAGCAGTTTAGCGGGAGGGCTGAGCGATGAGCAGTTCTTC. This translates into CASSLAGGLSDEQFF.